The clone carrying this T cell receptor (beta chain) occurred many times. The antigen is unknown. V gave up 7 bases and J gave up 7 bases; unmatched junction bases: 6. The CDR3 runs to 14 residues. The entry originates in a study of T-cell memory formation after mild COVID-19. About the study: The study found TCR clusters largely donor specific. Overall study findings and caveats: CD4+ contracting clones were found mainly in CM and EM, and CD8+ ones in EMRA.

Researchers used 5'RACE with constant-segment primers to make TCR alpha and TCR beta cDNA libraries that carry sample barcodes and UMIs. MiXCR, run by TCRdb on the 5' RACE reads, gives a single entry per CDR3 protein. This table has roughly 340,000 distinct CDR3 sequences, around a sixth appearing once. The material sequenced was PBMCs or a T cell subset sorted from them (not recorded which). The gene calls are TRBV12-3 or TRBV12-4 and TRBJ1-5, with 11 bases fitting TRBD1. This receptor was obtained from a man younger than 35 who had mild COVID-19 (a few samples of this study predate the infection). Cell type and time point are not known. The CDR3 nucleotides are TGTGCCAGCACGGGACAGGGGGTGGAACAGCCCCAGCATTTT. Residues: CASTGQGVEQPQHF.